The subject of this entry is one T cell receptor beta chain. This sample stems from a study of vaccination and CD4 T cells after COVID-19. Each CDR3 protein gets one entry after TCRdb re-called the PCR reads with MiXCR. Of about 40,000 distinct CDR3 sequences listed, 35% to 45% are singletons. Sample time point: late sampling 161 to 241 days after vaccination in three convalescent patients. Specimen: CD4+ T cells from blood, collected about 7 months after SARS-CoV-2 vaccination. This receptor was obtained from a human donor who had recovered from COVID-19.

The CDR3 region has the DNA TGTGCCAGCAGCCCACAGGGGGCGATTTTGACTGAAGCTTTCTTT. It specifies CASSPQGAILTEAFF. The chain carries TRBV28 and TRBJ1-1; 9 bases align to TRBD1. Per germline, CDR1 MDHEN and CDR2 SYDVKM. The J segment lost 5 bases and the V segment lost 6 bases, leaving 10 bases of the junction unmatched. This CDR3 is built from 15 residues.